Listed below are T cell receptor beta chains from one sample, sequenced in a study of T cell repertoires in cytomegalovirus infection. TCRdb redid the calling of the reads with MiXCR, one entry per CDR3 protein. The sample holds 450,000 to 600,000 distinct CDR3 sequences; approximately 46% are singletons and the top ten take roughly two fifths. No antigen has been identified for these receptors. This sample comprised cultured PBMCs, obtained from culture after CMV antigen stimulation. Source of these receptors: a human donor in good health (CMV status not recorded). Some clones in this sample may be carry-over from other donors' samples. CDR3s include the opening cysteine and the closing phenylalanine or tryptophan. Fields, in order: D gene, CDR3 length, J gene, clone size, V gene, CDR3 protein, CDR3 DNA. The D gene is left open where the match is weak. Size values are once, few and many counts, or a class for expanded clones, and some rows have none.

.,17,TRBJ2-5,.,TRBV25-1,CASSTLDPGPRQETQYF,TGTGCCAGCAGTACCTTGGATCCGGGACCCCGACAAGAGACCCAGTACTTC
.,15,TRBJ2-2,few,TRBV7-8,CASSLIGLNTGELFF,TGTGCCAGCAGCTTAATAGGGCTGAACACCGGGGAGCTGTTTTTT
TRBD2,16,TRBJ2-3,few,TRBV4-1,CASSQDDLAGTDTQYF,TGCGCCAGCAGCCAAGATGACCTAGCGGGGACCGATACGCAGTATTTT
.,13,TRBJ1-3,few,TRBV12-3/TRBV12-4,CASSSSPGNTIYF,TGTGCCAGCAGTTCCTCCCCCGGGAACACCATATATTTT
.,15,TRBJ2-5,few,TRBV7-2,CASSHRGGAEETQYF,TGTGCCAGCAGCCATCGGGGCGGGGCCGAAGAGACCCAGTACTTC
TRBD1,15,TRBJ1-4,.,TRBV7-4,CASSPGTGGDEKLFF,TGTGCCAGCAGCCCCGGGACAGGCGGGGATGAAAAACTGTTTTTT
.,10,TRBJ1-2,.,TRBV20-1,CSARDLGYTF,TGCAGTGCTAGAGATCTAGGCTACACCTTC
TRBD1,17,TRBJ1-1,.,TRBV12-3/TRBV12-4,CASSSPGTGSENTEAFF,TGTGCCAGCAGCTCCCCGGGGACAGGGTCCGAGAACACTGAAGCTTTCTTT
TRBD2,13,TRBJ2-7,.,TRBV12-5,CASGQGGPYEQYF,TGTGCTAGTGGCCAGGGAGGGCCCTACGAGCAGTACTTC
.,17,TRBJ2-7,.,TRBV12-3/TRBV12-4,CASSLRRAKRATYEQYF,TGTGCCAGCAGTTTAAGGAGGGCCAAGCGGGCCACCTACGAGCAGTACTTC
.,15,TRBJ2-4,once,TRBV27,CASSQIQGNKNIQYF,TGTGCCAGCAGCCAAATACAGGGAAACAAAAACATTCAGTACTTC